This TCR beta chain appears in the sequencing data of a study of technical replicates of blood from a few donors. The method was immunoSEQ multiplex PCR; TCRdb's version includes in-frame clones alone and lacks a portion of them. The sample lists fewer than 60,000 clones, about 95% occurring once. V shed 2 bases and J 5 bases; nucleotides not matched to a gene: 7. This CDR3 spans 16 amino acids. The V gene's germline CDR1 is MNHNY and CDR2 SVGAGI (reference sequence). This clone was counted a single time. The V gene is TRBV6-6, the J gene TRBJ1-4; TRBD1 aligns across 8 bases. The TCR sequence derives from a human donor in good health. Some clones in this sample may be carry-over from other donors' samples. Sequencing was carried out using PBMCs. CDR3 coding DNA: TGTGCCAGCAGTTACCGGATGGACAGGGTAAATGAAAAACTGTTTTTT. Its translation is CASSYRMDRVNEKLFF.